These T cell receptor beta chains were read from a single sample in a study of chemoradiotherapy in HPV16-positive cancers. Assay: immunoSEQ multiplex PCR; the TCRdb copy retains only in-frame clones and omits some. In the table there are more than 9,500 clones, 90% of which are singletons. This sample was obtained from a patient who underwent chemoradiotherapy. These receptors all stem from a human donor with HPV-associated anogenital cancer. The CDR3 runs from the conserved cysteine through the conserved F or W. D genes are given only for firm matches. Only part of the rows carry a size: once, few, many, or a class if the clone is expanded.

TRBJ2-7	NA	NA	TRBV6-5	TGTGCCAGCAGTAGACAGGATACCTACGAGCAGTACTTC	CASSRQDTYEQYF
TRBJ2-5	NA	NA	TRBV5-4	TGTGCCAGCAGCTTGGGGTCAGGTGCCAGGGAGACCCAGTACTTC	CASSLGSGARETQYF
TRBJ2-5	NA	NA	TRBV11-2	TGTGCCAGCAGCACCTCGACAGGGGGGTGGCTAGCGGGAGTTGAGACCCAGTACTTC	CASSTSTGGWLAGVETQYF
TRBJ1-3	NA	TRBD1	TRBV14	TGTGCCAGCAGCCGGACAGGGGCTGGAAACACCATATATTTT	CASSRTGAGNTIYF
TRBJ2-3	once	NA	TRBV9	TGTGCCAGCAGCGCAGGGGGGGGGCCAGATACGCAGTATTTT	CASSAGGGPDTQYF
TRBJ1-2	NA	TRBD1	TRBV30	TGTGCCTGGAGTGGACAGGGACTCGGCTACACCTTC	CAWSGQGLGYTF
TRBJ2-2	NA	TRBD2	TRBV19	TGTGCCAGTAGTCTAGCGGGGGGGTTTACCGGGGAGCTGTTTTTT	CASSLAGGFTGELFF
TRBJ2-5	NA	NA	TRBV27	TGTGCCAGCAGTTTTGGGCGGCAGGGGAAGACCCAGTACTTC	CASSFGRQGKTQYF
TRBJ2-2	NA	NA	TRBV11-2	TGTGCCAGCAGCGCGGGGGCCCGGGAGCTGTTTTTT	CASSAGARELFF
TRBJ1-2	NA	NA	TRBV20-1	TGCAGTGCAGCCCGTAACTATGGCTACACCTTC	CSAARNYGYTF
TRBJ2-3	NA	NA	TRBV25-1	TGTGCCAGTAACTCGAGACAGCAACCTAGCACAGATACGCAGTATTTT	CASNSRQQPSTDTQYF
TRBJ1-5	NA	TRBD1	TRBV7-9	TGTGCCAGCAGCAGGCGTATTCCGGGACAGGCCGATCAGCCCCAGCATTTT	CASSRRIPGQADQPQHF
TRBJ2-7	NA	NA	TRBV5-6	TGTGCCAGCAGCTTGGAGGGTCGGGGGACAGCCAACTACGAGCAGTACTTC	CASSLEGRGTANYEQYF
TRBJ2-2	NA	TRBD2	TRBV7-3	TGTGCCAGCAGCTTATACGGGCGGGGGGCAAACACCGGGGAGCTGTTTTTT	CASSLYGRGANTGELFF
TRBJ1-5	NA	NA	TRBV19	TGTGCCAGTAGTGGGCAGCCGGCTTCGGCCCAGCATTTT	CASSGQPASAQHF
TRBJ1-2	once	TRBD1	TRBV6-6	TGTGCCAGCAGTTACTCGCAGGGGGCTAATGGCTACACCTTC	CASSYSQGANGYTF
TRBJ1-4	once	NA	TRBV4-2	TGTGCCAGCAGCCCAGGAGCCCCAAATGAAAAACTGTTTTTT	CASSPGAPNEKLFF
TRBJ1-3	NA	NA	TRBV5-4	TGTGCCAGCAGCACGCCGGGGGCCGGGAACACCATATATTTT	CASSTPGAGNTIYF